The 30 T cell receptor beta chains presented below share a single source sample, sequenced in a study of T cell responses to AZD1222 COVID-19 vaccine. The data were produced by immunoSEQ multiplex PCR, yet TCRdb's version contains in-frame clones alone and is incomplete. The profile shows about 140,000 clones, 75% to 90% of them singletons. Material: peripheral blood, obtained 28 days after the second AZD1222 dose. Receptors were obtained from an adult who received the AZD1222 COVID-19 vaccine.

V gene TRBV28 combines with J gene TRBJ1-4; 9 bases align to TRBD1. Germline assignment: CDR1 MDHEN and CDR2 SYDVKM. V lost 4 bases to trimming and J lost 6 bases; unmatched junction nucleotides: 6. CDR3 length: 15 residues. The CDR3 DNA reads as TGTGCCAGCAGTTGGTCGGGACAGGGTCATGAAAAACTGTTTTTT. Amino acids: CASSWSGQGHEKLFF.

The rearrangement uses TRBV7-2 and TRBJ2-4; a possible D gene is TRBD1 (6 bases). This CDR3 spans 15 amino acids. CDR1 is SGHTA and CDR2 is FQGNSA in the germline V gene. V dropped 6 bases and J dropped 4 bases, with 16 bases sitting between them. The chain's CDR3 is CASRNMDREKNIQYF. In nucleotides, the CDR3 is TGTGCCAGCAGGAATATGGACAGAGAAAAAAACATTCAGTACTTC.

The chain joins TRBV30 to TRBJ1-1, with D perhaps matching TRBD1 (6 bases). V dropped 4 bases and J dropped 4 bases, with 16 bases sitting between them. Germline-derived CDR1 and CDR2 are GTSNPN and SVGIG (reference sequence). This CDR3 spans 14 amino acids. The DNA for the CDR3 is TGTGCCTGGACCCTGGGGGGCATTGGCACTGAAGCTTTCTTT. Residues: CAWTLGGIGTEAFF.

In its sample, this clone was seen once. The rearrangement uses TRBV7-9 and TRBJ1-3; 7 bases are shared with TRBD1. CDR1 and CDR2 from the germline V gene are SEHNR and FQNEAQ (reference sequence). The CDR3 totals 11 residues. The J segment lost 14 bases and the V segment lost 4 bases, leaving 5 bases of the junction unmatched. The CDR3 loop is CASSSGQHLYF. The CDR3 nucleotides read TGTGCCAGCAGCTCGGGACAGCACCTATATTTT.

This chain links TRBV27 with TRBJ2-1; no clear D. V was pared by 3 bases and J by 7 bases, with 7 bases between. The CDR3 spans 12 residues. CDR1 MNHEY and CDR2 SMNVEV come from the germline V gene (reference sequence). In DNA form, the CDR3 reads TGTGCCAGCAGTTTGTACGGAAATGAGCAGTTCTTC. Protein: CASSLYGNEQFF.

Here the CDR3 DNA reads TGCGCCAGCAGCTCCGGATTAGGGGGATCCTCCTACAATGAGCAGTTCTTC. As protein: CASSSGLGGSSYNEQFF. V and J are TRBV5-1 and TRBJ2-1; tentatively, D is TRBD1 (6 bases). The V gene lost 3 bases and the J gene lost 0 bases, with 16 bases spanning the gap. This CDR3 has 17 amino acids. CDR1 is SGHRS, CDR2 YFSETQ, per germline.

The chain carries TRBV19 and TRBJ1-3; no reliable D call. V lost 7 bases and J 0 bases, leaving 13 bases between the germline ends. Germline V gene lookup returns CDR1 LNHDA and CDR2 SQIVND (reference sequence). The CDR3 spans 15 residues. CDR3 protein: CASTLARSSGNTIYF. The CDR3 DNA is TGTGCCAGTACCCTTGCCAGAAGCTCTGGAAACACCATATATTTT.

The chain has TRBV6-5 and TRBJ1-5; no clear D gene. The ends were cut back, 2 bases at V and 0 bases at J, with 5 bases in the middle. The CDR3 contains 14 residues. CDR1 MNHEY and CDR2 SVGAGI come from the germline V gene. The CDR3 DNA reads TGTGCCAGCAGTTACACCAGTAGCAATCAGCCCCAGCATTTT. This encodes CASSYTSSNQPQHF.

The CDR3 DNA is TGTGCCAGCAATACCAACCCGGGACTAGGGAATGAGCAGTTCTTC. Translating gives CASNTNPGLGNEQFF. V usage is TRBV7-2 and J usage is TRBJ2-1; 8 nucleotides line up with TRBD2. CDR1 SGHTA and CDR2 FQGNSA come from the germline V gene. The V and J ends lost 7 bases and 7 bases, in that order; junction bases with no gene match: 12. This CDR3 spans 15 amino acids.

The V and J genes are TRBV7-6 and TRBJ2-2; TRBD2 aligns across 11 bases. The CDR3 loop spans 17 amino acids. The germline CDR1 and CDR2 sequences are SGHVS and FNYEAQ. The V segment lost 3 bases and the J segment 6 bases; nucleotides outside the gene matches: 9. Here the CDR3 reads CASSFGSVAGGPGELFF. CDR3 coding DNA: TGTGCCAGCAGCTTTGGTTCGGTAGCGGGAGGGCCCGGGGAGCTGTTTTTT.

J is TRBJ2-3 and V is TRBV7-2; D is undetermined. The CDR3 has 13 amino acids. Germline loops: CDR1 SGHTA, CDR2 FQGNSA. Trimming removed 4 bases at V and 0 bases at J, with 5 bases between. The CDR3 spells CASSSGSTDTQYF. As DNA, the CDR3 is TGTGCCAGCAGCTCCGGTAGCACAGATACGCAGTATTTT.

The chain links TRBV7-8 to TRBJ1-6; TRBD1 matches 7 bases. Trimming cost V 8 bases and J 9 bases; bases outside gene matches: 10. This CDR3 has 14 residues. Germline CDR1 is SGHVS and CDR2 is FQNEAQ. The CDR3 protein is CASARGQASSPLHF. CDR3 nucleotides: TGTGCCAGCGCTCGAGGACAGGCGAGTTCACCCCTCCACTTT.

The genes are TRBV10-3 and TRBJ2-1; 12 bases agree with TRBD2. Per the germline V gene, CDR1 is ENHRY and CDR2 is SYGVKD. The V segment lost 6 bases and the J segment 0 bases; nucleotides outside the gene matches: 12. The CDR3 runs to 19 residues. The CDR3 region has the DNA TGTGCCATCAGCAGGACTAGCGGGGCCCAAAAAAGCTCCTACAATGAGCAGTTCTTC. It codes for CAISRTSGAQKSSYNEQFF.

The chain uses TRBV3-1 (or the pseudogene TRBV3-2) and TRBJ1-1; D is perhaps TRBD1 (6 bases). With 1 base removed from V and 1 base from J, the gap between germline ends came to 10 bases. The CDR3 covers 15 residues. Germline V CDR1 and CDR2: LGHDT, YNNKEL (reference sequence). The chain's CDR3 is CASSQAGTTNTEAFF. DNA of the CDR3: TGTGCCAGCAGCCAAGCAGGGACAACGAACACTGAAGCTTTCTTT.

The chain is built from TRBV6-5 and TRBJ1-1, with D perhaps matching TRBD1 (5 bases). V lost 7 bases, J lost 10 bases, and 19 bases lay in between. Per the germline V gene, CDR1 is MNHEY and CDR2 is SVGAGI. There are 13 residues in the CDR3. CDR3 nucleotide sequence: TGTGCCAGCACCAACTTGAATCCCCAGGGAGCTTTCTTT. Its translation: CASTNLNPQGAFF.

The chain has TRBV5-4 and TRBJ1-2, with 7 bases fitting TRBD1. Per germline, CDR1 SGHNT and CDR2 YYREEE (reference sequence). With 3 bases clipped from V and 3 bases from J, the junction kept 8 bases outside the gene matches. The CDR3 has 15 residues. CDR3 residues: CASSSPQGRHYGYTF. In DNA, the CDR3 is TGTGCCAGCAGCTCCCCACAGGGGAGACACTATGGCTACACCTTC.

J is TRBJ2-3 and V is TRBV30; 11 bases match TRBD2. CDR3 size: 17 residues. Per germline, CDR1 GTSNPN and CDR2 SVGIG (reference sequence). Losses at the gene ends were 4 bases for V and 3 bases for J; bases not matched to a gene: 12. Written as DNA, the CDR3 is TGTGCCTGGAAACCGGTTAGCGGGAGGGCCCGGACAGATACGCAGTATTTT. It specifies CAWKPVSGRARTDTQYF.

CDR3 sequence reads: CASSLETGGGYTEAFF. CDR3 bases: TGTGCCAGCAGCCTTGAGACAGGGGGCGGGTACACTGAAGCTTTCTTT. This chain uses TRBV7-8 with TRBJ1-1; 10 nucleotides match TRBD1. V gave up 5 bases and J gave up 3 bases; unmatched junction bases: 9. Germline lookup yields CDR1 SGHVS and CDR2 FQNEAQ. The CDR3 totals 16 residues.

This chain links TRBV2 with TRBJ1-5; D not certain. The CDR3 is 16 amino acids. Germline V gives CDR1 SNHLY, CDR2 FYNNEI. Trimming left V 8 bases short and J 0 bases short, with 17 bases between. CDR3 in amino acids: CASGKGPSDSNQPQHF. CDR3 nucleotide sequence: TGTGCCAGCGGTAAAGGCCCCTCGGATAGCAATCAGCCCCAGCATTTT.

The chain carries TRBV6-5 and TRBJ1-2, with D unclear. The CDR3 loop spans 15 amino acids. Trimming removed 0 bases from V and 5 bases from J, with 13 bases in between. CDR1 and CDR2 (germline): MNHEY, SVGAGI. CDR3 nucleotide sequence: TGTGCCAGCAGTTACTCAGCGACTTCTGCTTATGGCTACACCTTC. Its protein is CASSYSATSAYGYTF.

The chain is built from TRBV19 and TRBJ2-7; TRBD2 might be the D (6 bases). V lost 6 bases and J lost 5, with 17 bases in between. Germline CDR1 is LNHDA and CDR2 is SQIVND (reference sequence). CDR3 size: 14 residues. CDR3 protein: CASRPTGVWNEQYF. In nucleotides, the CDR3 is TGTGCCAGTAGACCTACGGGAGTTTGGAACGAGCAGTACTTC.

J is TRBJ2-4 and V is TRBV2; D is possibly TRBD1 or TRBD2 (5 bases each). Germline CDR1 SNHLY, CDR2 FYNNEI. CDR3 length: 14 amino acids. The V gene lost 7 bases and the J gene lost 1 base, with 11 bases spanning the gap. Written as DNA, the CDR3 is TGTGCCAGCATCCGAGGGGTGGCCAAAAACATTCAGTACTTC. Amino acid sequence: CASIRGVAKNIQYF.

The chain uses TRBV7-2 and TRBJ1-1; 10 bases are a match to TRBD1. Germline CDR1 SGHTA, CDR2 FQGNSA. Trimming at V came to 5 bases and at J to 5 bases, leaving 8 bases not matched to a gene. This CDR3 contains 15 residues. Here the CDR3 DNA reads TGTGCCAGCAGCATAACCGGGACAGGGGTTACTGAAGCTTTCTTT. Translating it yields CASSITGTGVTEAFF.

V is TRBV24-1 and J is TRBJ1-2; TRBD1 might be the D (6 bases). The germline CDR1 and CDR2 sequences are KGHDR and SFDVKD. Trimming stripped 4 bases from V and 1 base from J, with 18 bases between. CDR3 size: 17 residues. The CDR3 is CATSDSLPGAGNYGYTF. The CDR3 nucleotides read TGTGCCACCAGTGACAGTTTGCCAGGGGCGGGTAACTATGGCTACACCTTC.

The chain joins TRBV4-3 to TRBJ2-5; no firm D call. Germline V gene sequence: CDR1 LGHNA, CDR2 YSLEER. The CDR3 spans 15 residues. Trimming left V 1 base short and J 5 bases short, with 14 bases between. The CDR3 coding sequence is TGCGCCAGCAGCCAAGGACTCGACCTCCTTGAGACCCAGTACTTC. It yields the protein CASSQGLDLLETQYF.

V is TRBV28 and J is TRBJ1-6; maybe TRBD1 (6 bases). Per the germline V gene, CDR1 is MDHEN and CDR2 is SYDVKM. This CDR3 has 14 amino acids. Trimming cost V 7 bases and J 4 bases, with 11 bases left between them. CDR3: CASIQGPYNSPLHF. CDR3 nucleotide sequence: TGTGCCAGCATACAGGGCCCGTATAATTCACCCCTCCACTTT.

This rearrangement joins TRBV19 to TRBJ2-1, with 9 bases lining up with TRBD1. The CDR3 has 14 residues. J lost 4 bases, V lost 7 bases, and 5 bases had no gene match. Germline loops: CDR1 LNHDA, CDR2 SQIVND (reference sequence). Here the CDR3 DNA reads TGTGCCAGTATGGGACAGGGTCGGTACAATGAGCAGTTCTTC. This translates into CASMGQGRYNEQFF.

The chain joins TRBV5-4 to TRBJ2-7; the match to TRBD1 covers 9 bases. V dropped 0 bases and J dropped 5; count of bases not matched to a gene: 6. Germline V gene sequence: CDR1 SGHNT, CDR2 YYREEE (reference sequence). The CDR3 covers 15 residues. CDR3: CASSLVGQGWDEQYF. The DNA of the CDR3 is TGTGCCAGCAGCTTGGTGGGACAGGGATGGGACGAGCAGTACTTC.

This clone was picked up one time. V and J are TRBV5-4 and TRBJ2-7; weak D call: TRBD1 (6 bases). The CDR3 runs 15 residues. Germline CDR1 is SGHNT and CDR2 is YYREEE (reference sequence). V was shortened by 0 bases and J by 3 bases, with 13 bases between the two germline ends. CDR3: CASSLGGQTLYEQYF. CDR3 coding DNA: TGTGCCAGCAGCTTGGGGGGACAAACCCTCTACGAGCAGTACTTC.

CDR3 amino acids: CASTPSVPSGNTIYF. In DNA form, the CDR3 reads TGTGCCAGCACCCCCTCCGTGCCCTCTGGAAACACCATATATTTT. The V and J genes are TRBV6-5 and TRBJ1-3, with D unclear. The germline V and J ends were trimmed by 7 bases and 0 bases, with 13 bases remaining between them. Germline V gene sequence: CDR1 MNHEY, CDR2 SVGAGI. CDR3 size: 15 residues.